This is a list of T cell receptor beta chains from one sample in a study of regulatory T cells in long-lasting Graves disease. TCRdb re-derived calls from the multiplex PCR reads in MiXCR, one entry per CDR3 protein. The sample records 400,000 to 500,000 distinct CDR3 sequences, 12% to 15% being singletons. The data were also submitted as part of a second study, on T cells in Graves' hyperthyroidism and ophthalmopathy.

The specimen was peripheral blood mononuclear cells (PBMCs), collected at new diagnosis, from a patient treated with antithyroid drugs. Receptors originate from a woman aged 45-60 years with Graves disease. Each CDR3 is given with its conserved first and last residue. Each record gives: V gene, D gene, clone size, J gene, CDR3 protein, CDR3 DNA. D genes are given only for firm matches. Size is stated for part of the rows, as once, few or many counts, or as a class when the clone is expanded.

TRBV12-3/TRBV12-4,.,.,TRBJ1-2,CASSLAMSGRANYGYTF,TGTGCCAGCAGTTTGGCTATGTCAGGGCGAGCTAACTATGGCTACACCTTC
TRBV7-6,.,many,TRBJ2-1,CASSQRVAANYNEQFF,TGTGCCAGCAGCCAAAGAGTAGCGGCGAATTACAATGAGCAGTTCTTC
TRBV7-2,TRBD1,few,TRBJ1-5,CASSLVGTGDQPQHF,TGTGCCAGCAGCTTAGTGGGGACAGGGGATCAGCCCCAGCATTTT
TRBV9,TRBD1,.,TRBJ1-4,CASSSPMSGGDYNEKLFF,TGTGCCAGCAGCTCCCCGATGTCAGGGGGGGACTATAATGAAAAACTGTTTTTT
TRBV28,.,few,TRBJ1-4,CASSYVRQTNEKLFF,TGTGCCAGCAGTTATGTGAGACAGACTAATGAAAAACTGTTTTTT
TRBV9,TRBD2,few,TRBJ2-1,CASSMPTSGVYNEQFF,TGTGCCAGCAGCATGCCGACTAGCGGAGTCTACAATGAGCAGTTCTTC
TRBV6-2/TRBV6-3,.,.,TRBJ1-1,CASSRRVEAFF,TGTGCCAGCAGTAGGCGGGTTGAAGCTTTCTTT
TRBV6-5,.,few,TRBJ1-1,CASSYSQGIGEAFF,TGTGCCAGCAGTTACTCGCAGGGAATTGGTGAAGCTTTCTTT
TRBV7-9,TRBD1,many,TRBJ1-2,CASSSQGEDGYTF,TGTGCCAGCAGCTCGCAGGGGGAGGATGGCTACACCTTC
TRBV3-1,.,few,TRBJ2-1,CASSQTPSAANEQFF,TGTGCCAGCAGCCAAACCCCCTCCGCAGCCAATGAGCAGTTCTTC
TRBV5-1,.,many,TRBJ1-4,CASSLEADNEKLFF,TGCGCCAGCAGCTTGGAAGCAGATAATGAAAAACTGTTTTTT
TRBV5-5,TRBD2,.,TRBJ2-5,CASRPAGDRETQYF,TGTGCCAGCAGACCAGCGGGAGATCGGGAGACCCAGTACTTC
TRBV7-6,TRBD1,.,TRBJ2-7,CASSLEAGGTGSYEQYF,TGTGCCAGCAGCTTAGAAGCGGGCGGGACAGGATCTTACGAGCAGTACTTC
TRBV6-1,.,few,TRBJ1-1,CASKTPPGALEAFF,TGTGCCAGCAAAACTCCTCCGGGGGCGCTTGAAGCTTTCTTT
TRBV4-2,.,many,TRBJ2-5,CASSPLGQETQYF,TGTGCCAGCAGCCCCTTGGGCCAAGAGACCCAGTACTTC
TRBV2,TRBD2,many,TRBJ2-1,CASLTYSIAGISNEQFF,TGTGCCAGCCTAACATACTCCATAGCGGGGATATCCAATGAGCAGTTCTTC
TRBV19,TRBD2,.,TRBJ2-1,CASSIGGGSGRTDEQFF,TGTGCCAGTAGTATAGGAGGGGGTAGCGGGAGAACCGATGAGCAGTTCTTC
TRBV28,TRBD2,.,TRBJ2-7,CASSLGNSGRFVDLRNEQYF,TGTGCCAGCAGTTTAGGGAATAGCGGGAGGTTCGTGGACCTGAGGAACGAGCAGTACTTC
TRBV4-1,TRBD2,.,TRBJ2-1,CASSPQALAGHNEQFF,TGCGCCAGCAGCCCACAGGCACTAGCGGGACACAATGAGCAGTTCTTC
TRBV20-1,.,few,TRBJ2-1,CSAYSHNEQFF,TGCAGTGCCTATAGCCACAATGAGCAGTTCTTC
TRBV6-1,TRBD1,many,TRBJ2-7,CASRPTGTGFYEQYF,TGTGCCAGCAGACCAACCGGGACAGGGTTTTACGAGCAGTACTTC
TRBV6-6,.,many,TRBJ2-1,CASSYSGRYNEQFF,TGTGCCAGCAGTTACTCGGGGCGTTACAATGAGCAGTTCTTC
TRBV28,.,many,TRBJ2-1,CASSLSRSGYNEQFF,TGTGCCAGCAGTTTAAGCCGGTCGGGATACAATGAGCAGTTCTTC
TRBV5-1,TRBD2,.,TRBJ2-1,CASSLGFSGEDHNEQFF,TGCGCCAGCAGCTTGGGATTTAGCGGGGAGGACCACAATGAGCAGTTCTTC
TRBV9,TRBD2,many,TRBJ2-1,CASSVGGAGYYNEQFF,TGTGCCAGCAGCGTAGGAGGAGCGGGGTATTACAATGAGCAGTTCTTC
TRBV5-1,TRBD2,many,TRBJ2-1,CASSTWGEGRNEQFF,TGCGCCAGCAGCACTTGGGGGGAGGGCCGGAATGAGCAGTTCTTC
TRBV7-2,.,few,TRBJ1-3,CASSLSVGYESGNTIYF,TGTGCCAGCAGCTTATCGGTGGGGTACGAGTCTGGAAACACCATATATTTT
TRBV27,.,many,TRBJ1-2,CASSTPTRAGYTF,TGTGCCAGCAGTACTCCCACCCGGGCTGGCTACACCTTC
TRBV5-6,TRBD1,many,TRBJ1-2,CASSWGTGGGYRNGYTF,TGTGCCAGCAGCTGGGGGACAGGTGGAGGATATCGGAATGGCTACACCTTC
TRBV4-1,TRBD2,few,TRBJ2-7,CASSQVGLAGAYEQYF,TGCGCCAGCAGCCAAGTGGGACTAGCGGGGGCCTACGAGCAGTACTTC
TRBV19,TRBD2,many,TRBJ2-2,CASSALAGEAGELFF,TGTGCCAGTAGCGCTCTAGCGGGAGAGGCCGGGGAGCTGTTTTTT
TRBV3-1,.,many,TRBJ2-7,CASRAAGNTYEQYF,TGTGCCAGCAGAGCGGCGGGAAACACCTACGAGCAGTACTTC
TRBV10-3,.,many,TRBJ2-7,CAVAAGSYEQYF,TGTGCCGTGGCCGCGGGATCCTACGAGCAGTACTTC
TRBV5-4,TRBD2,.,TRBJ2-3,CASSNLAGKCTDTQYF,TGTGCCAGCAGTAATCTAGCGGGCAAGTGCACAGATACGCAGTATTTT
TRBV12-3/TRBV12-4,.,many,TRBJ2-5,CASSLSGIGETQYF,TGTGCCAGCAGTTTATCGGGGATTGGAGAGACCCAGTACTTC
TRBV12-3/TRBV12-4,TRBD1,many,TRBJ1-1,CASRGGTGEAFF,TGTGCCAGCCGCGGCGGGACAGGTGAAGCTTTCTTT
TRBV20-1,TRBD2,.,TRBJ2-1,CSAKLAGSYNEQFF,TGCAGTGCAAAACTAGCGGGATCCTACAATGAGCAGTTCTTC
TRBV11-2,.,many,TRBJ2-1,CASSLDLVVGGNEQFF,TGTGCCAGCAGCTTAGATCTTGTGGTAGGTGGTAATGAGCAGTTCTTC
TRBV3-1,.,few,TRBJ1-1,CASSQIARGGRGTEAFF,TGTGCCAGCAGCCAAATTGCTCGGGGGGGGCGAGGTACTGAAGCTTTCTTT
TRBV10-3,TRBD1,many,TRBJ1-1,CAISESRTGENTEAFF,TGTGCCATCAGTGAGTCTCGGACAGGGGAGAACACTGAAGCTTTCTTT
TRBV28,TRBD1,many,TRBJ2-7,CASSLRTGHSYEQYF,TGTGCCAGCAGTTTAAGGACAGGTCACTCCTACGAGCAGTACTTC
TRBV2,.,many,TRBJ1-3,CASSDRGSGNTIYF,TGTGCCAGCAGTGACAGGGGCTCTGGAAACACCATATATTTT
TRBV29-1,TRBD1,many,TRBJ2-7,CSVDTGAEQYF,TGCAGCGTTGATACAGGGGCCGAGCAGTACTTC